The T cell receptor beta chain under discussion was sequenced for a study of OX40 agonist ivuxolimab in advanced cancers. Study-level background: Of mixed ages from about 23 to 90 and averaging approximately 60 years, the group was roughly 83% male.

This clone appeared a few times. The CDR3 runs 16 residues. The V and J ends lost 4 bases and 5 bases, in that order; junction bases with no gene match: 5. CDR1 is KGHSY, CDR2 FQNENV, per germline. TCRdb keeps only in-frame clones here, not all; method: immunoSEQ multiplex PCR. This table has some 65,000 clones, roughly 84% appearing once. The chain couples TRBV16 to TRBJ1-6, with 10 bases lining up with TRBD1. The clonotype originates from an adult with an advanced solid tumor such as melanoma, head and neck, liver or kidney cancer. The sequenced sample was CD4+ or CD8+ T cells sorted from blood, obtained in a trial of the OX40 agonist ivuxolimab. The CDR3 region has the DNA TGTGCCAGCAGCCCGTCGGGACAGGGGAATAATTCACCCCTCCACTTT. Translating gives CASSPSGQGNNSPLHF.